The source of this TCR beta chain is a study of T-cell memory formation after mild COVID-19. Findings and caveats of the study: Mostly located in CM and EM were contracting CD4+ clones, with contracting CD8+ clones located in EMRA. CD4/CD8 balance characterized clones contracting day 15 to 85, and CD4+ skew characterized later expanders.

V was pared by 1 base and J by 0 bases, with 12 bases between. The germline V gene encodes CDR1 SGHRS and CDR2 YFSETQ. This CDR3 spans 16 amino acids. This clonotype was seen a handful of times. Its antigen is unknown. With constant-segment primers, 5'RACE yielded cDNA libraries of TCR alpha and TCR beta that carried sample barcodes and UMIs. Using its own MiXCR run on the 5' RACE reads, TCRdb lists one record per CDR3 protein. The sample lists around 310,000 distinct CDR3 sequences; more than 20% were seen once. The chain is built from TRBV5-1 and TRBJ2-3; D is perhaps TRBD2 (5 bases). The source of this sequence is a man aged 18 to 30 who had mild COVID-19 (a few samples of this study predate the infection). Cell type and time point are not known. Material for sequencing was PBMCs or a T cell subset sorted from them (not recorded which). In DNA, the CDR3 is TGCGCCAGCAGCTTGCGAGGCGGGTTTAGCACAGATACGCAGTATTTT. Protein product: CASSLRGGFSTDTQYF.